A single sample is the source of the 17 T cell receptor beta chains below, sequenced in a study of human T cells and chemical hapten exposure. A single record per CDR3 protein comes from TCRdb applying MiXCR to the RACE reads. The sample carries some 180,000 distinct CDR3 sequences, around a quarter recorded once. Time point: patch test 3, about 24 weeks after DPC sensitization. Treatment reported: therapeutic diphenylcyclopropenone sensitization with weekly scalp DPC. Specimen: whole blood, collected in connection with sensitization to the hapten diphenylcyclopropenone (DPC). The receptors stem from a woman aged 40 to 50 with alopecia areata. Some clones in this sample may be carry-over from other donors' samples.

The CDR3 DNA is TGTGCCAGCAGCTCGACCTGGGAGCAGTACTTC. It yields the protein CASSSTWEQYF. V and J are TRBV6-5 and TRBJ2-7; D remains unclear. The CDR3 runs to 11 residues. The V end was cut by 6 bases, the J end by 7 bases, with 10 bases between. The germline V gene has CDR1 MNHEY and CDR2 SVGAGI.

The sample holds a few counts of this clonotype. The V and J genes are TRBV27 and TRBJ1-1, with 8 bases aligning to TRBD1. The ends lost 5 bases at V and 10 bases at J; junction bases unmatched: 9. The CDR3 sequence is 13 residues long. Germline-derived CDR1 and CDR2 are MNHEY and SMNVEV (reference sequence). The CDR3 DNA reads TGTGCCAGCAGTCCCGGACAGGGTCGGAGAGCTTTCTTT. As protein: CASSPGQGRRAFF.

This clonotype was observed a few times. The V call is TRBV7-9, the J call TRBJ2-1, with 8 bases matching TRBD1. V shed 5 bases and J 5 bases; nucleotides not matched to a gene: 5. This CDR3 is built from 14 residues. Germline loops: CDR1 SEHNR, CDR2 FQNEAQ (reference sequence). In DNA, the CDR3 is TGTGCCAGCAGCCTTGACAGGGGCGACAATGAGCAGTTCTTC. Its translation is CASSLDRGDNEQFF. Together with reference TRBV7-9 and TRBJ2-1, the CDR3 gives the full variable domain: DTGVSQNPRHKITKRGQNVTFRCDPISEHNRLYWYRQTLGQGPEFLTYFQNEAQLEKSRLLSDRFSAERPKGSFSTLEIQRTEQGDSAMYLCASSLDRGDNEQFFGPGTRLTVL.

In this sample, this clonotype turned up a few times. The chain combines TRBV7-2 with TRBJ2-3; D unclear. V was shortened by 8 bases and J by 4 bases, with 10 bases between the two germline ends. CDR1 SGHTA and CDR2 FQGNSA come from the germline V gene. The CDR3 length is 12 residues. The CDR3 nucleotides read TGTGCCAGCTCGAGGTTGGCAGATACGCAGTATTTT. This sequence encodes CASSRLADTQYF.

The CDR3 loop is CASSELSLLEAFF. The CDR3 DNA sequence: TGTGCCAGCAGTGAGTTAAGCCTTCTTGAAGCTTTCTTT. V gene TRBV2 combines with J gene TRBJ1-1; D is uncertain. Germline CDR1 reads SNHLY; CDR2 reads FYNNEI. CDR3 length equals 13 residues. V was pared by 3 bases and J by 7 bases, with 12 bases between.

This clonotype was counted only a few times. The chain employs TRBV6-1 and TRBJ1-4; D gene unclear. The V and J ends lost 3 bases and 7 bases respectively, with 12 bases between them. Germline V gene lookup returns CDR1 MNHNS and CDR2 SASEGT. The CDR3 is made up of 14 amino acids. The CDR3 sequence is CASSDPSLGEKLFF. DNA of the CDR3: TGTGCCAGCAGTGACCCCAGCTTAGGTGAAAAACTGTTTTTT.

The rearrangement joins TRBV5-4 to TRBJ2-3; no clear D gene. CDR1 is SGHNT, CDR2 YYREEE, per germline (reference sequence). The CDR3 covers 15 residues. The V and J ends lost 0 bases and 0 bases respectively, with 8 bases between them. As DNA, the CDR3 is TGTGCCAGCAGCTTGGCGGGTATCAGCACAGATACGCAGTATTTT. Amino acid sequence: CASSLAGISTDTQYF. The full variable domain, completed using reference TRBV5-4 and TRBJ2-3, is ETGVTQSPTHLIKTRGQQVTLRCSSQSGHNTVSWYQQALGQGPQFIFQYYREEENGRGNFPPRFSGLQFPNYSSELNVNALELDDSALYLCASSLAGISTDTQYFGPGTRLTVL.

This clonotype came up a few times. The chain couples TRBV24-1 to TRBJ2-1; 10 positions match TRBD2. CDR3 length: 16 amino acids. Germline CDR1 and CDR2: KGHDR and SFDVKD. V gave up 1 base and J gave up 8 bases; unmatched junction bases: 7. DNA for the CDR3: TGTGCCACCAGTGATTTAACTAGCGGGGCACGGGATGAGCAGTTCTTC. Protein: CATSDLTSGARDEQFF.

The chain couples TRBV7-8 to TRBJ1-3; D unresolved. The ends were cut back, 3 bases at V and 0 bases at J, with 15 bases in the middle. Germline V gene sequence: CDR1 SGHVS, CDR2 FQNEAQ. The CDR3 sequence is 17 residues long. The CDR3 loop reads CASSLAGGWGSGNTIYF. DNA for the CDR3: TGTGCCAGCAGCTTGGCGGGAGGGTGGGGCTCTGGAAACACCATATATTTT.

The chain has TRBV28 and TRBJ1-3, with D tentatively TRBD1 (5 bases). The CDR3 is made up of 14 amino acids. V lost 7 bases, J lost 1 base, and 11 bases lay in between. CDR1 and CDR2 (germline): MDHEN, SYDVKM. Written as DNA, the CDR3 is TGTGCCAGCACCGGGGCAGGGTCTGGAAACACCATATATTTT. Protein: CASTGAGSGNTIYF.

The sample holds a few counts of this clonotype. The chain combines TRBV10-3 with TRBJ2-7, with 8 positions matching TRBD1. CDR1 and CDR2 (germline): ENHRY, SYGVKD. This CDR3 is 15 amino acids long. V was clipped by 0 bases and J by 2 bases; unmatched bases: 3. CDR3 sequence (DNA): TGTGCCATCAGTGAGTCGAGACAGGGGCCCTACGAGCAGTACTTC. Translated: CAISESRQGPYEQYF.

The chain has TRBV20-1 and TRBJ2-3; 7 nucleotides match TRBD1. CDR1 is DFQATT, CDR2 SNEGSKA, per germline (reference sequence). The CDR3 runs 14 residues. The ends lost 3 bases at V and 2 bases at J; junction bases unmatched: 5. The CDR3 DNA sequence: TGCAGTGCTAGCGTAGGGACAGCCACAGATACGCAGTATTTT. Amino acid sequence: CSASVGTATDTQYF.

This clonotype occurred a few times. The chain has TRBV5-1 and TRBJ1-1; 7 nucleotides line up with TRBD1. This CDR3 is built from 15 residues. CDR1 and CDR2 (germline): SGHRS, YFSETQ. Unmatched junction bases numbered 3, after V lost 0 bases and J lost 1 base. Written as DNA, the CDR3 is TGCGCCAGCAGCTTGGACAGGGGACCGAACACTGAAGCTTTCTTT. Amino acids: CASSLDRGPNTEAFF.

This chain uses TRBV6-2 or TRBV6-3 with TRBJ2-5; D gene uncertain. CDR3 length equals 14 residues. V shed 0 bases and J shed 5 bases, with 10 bases lying between them. Germline V gives CDR1 MNHEY, CDR2 SVGEGT. The CDR3 coding sequence is TGTGCCAGCAGTTACTCGATAGGAACCGAGACCCAGTACTTC. Its translation is CASSYSIGTETQYF.

Notes on this clonotype: Because the CDR3 is missing its conserved closing phenylalanine or tryptophan, this is likely a read error. The gene calls are TRBV29-1 and TRBJ2-7; no definite D call. V lost 3 bases to trimming and J lost 2 bases, with 11 bases between them. This CDR3 has 13 residues. CDR1 SQVTM and CDR2 ANQGSEA come from the germline V gene. CDR3: CSVDMADPYEQYL. CDR3 nucleotides: TGCAGCGTTGATATGGCGGATCCCTACGAGCAGTACTTG.

This rearrangement joins TRBV6-5 to TRBJ2-7, with 9 positions matching TRBD1. Germline CDR1 is MNHEY and CDR2 is SVGAGI. The CDR3 consists of 15 residues. J was trimmed by 7 bases and V by 3 bases; bases with no gene match: 10. The CDR3 DNA is TGTGCCAGCAGTTATGAAGGACAGGGGTTGAGGGAGCAGTACTTC. Amino acid sequence: CASSYEGQGLREQYF.

This clonotype was detected only a few times. The rearrangement joins TRBV6-6 to TRBJ2-7; no clear D gene. The CDR3 spans 19 residues. Germline loops: CDR1 MNHNY, CDR2 SVGAGI (reference sequence). V was trimmed by 2 bases and J by 2 bases, leaving 25 bases between them. The CDR3: CASSYPKQLKPKPTYEQYF. The CDR3 nucleotides are TGTGCCAGCAGTTACCCTAAGCAGTTAAAACCCAAACCCACCTACGAGCAGTACTTC.